One and the same sample provided the 6 T cell receptor beta chains below, sequenced in a study of cytomegalovirus exposure and HLA in healthy donors. The PCR ran on 60 Vbeta and 13 Jbeta primers. Clones were sequenced by immunoSEQ multiplex PCR, and TCRdb holds only the in-frame ones, with some missing. The data show some 120,000 clones, over 65% seen once. Input material: PBMCs. The receptors were sampled from a man aged 18 to 30 in good health and CMV-seronegative.

The rearrangement joins TRBV6-4 to TRBJ2-1; TRBD2 matches 16 bases. The CDR3 length is 16 residues. From germline, CDR1 is MRHNA and CDR2 SNTAGT. Trimming removed 3 bases from V and 10 bases from J; junction bases left unmatched: 6. The CDR3: CASSEEGLAGGHEQFF. The CDR3 bases are TGTGCCAGCAGTGAGGAGGGACTAGCGGGGGGGCACGAGCAGTTCTTC.

The J gene is TRBJ2-4, the V gene TRBV13; tentative D call: TRBD1 (5 bases). Trimming shortened V by 3 bases and J by 0 bases, and 18 bases separated the two germline ends. Germline values: CDR1 PRHDT, CDR2 FYEKMQ (reference sequence). This CDR3 has 18 residues. The CDR3 is CASSFRARQRVAKNIQYF. CDR3 nucleotides: TGTGCCAGCAGCTTCAGGGCAAGGCAACGAGTAGCCAAAAACATTCAGTACTTC.

The gene calls are TRBV18 and TRBJ1-1; TRBD1 might be the D (6 bases). Trimming took 2 bases from V and 11 from J, leaving 12 bases between them. The CDR3 length is 12 residues. Germline V gene sequence: CDR1 KGHSH, CDR2 LQKENI. The CDR3 nucleotides read TGTGCCAGCTCACCAACAGGGAAGGTTGCTTTCTTT. It specifies CASSPTGKVAFF.

Details on this clone: A read error may account for a junction end that differs from germline. The J gene is TRBJ2-1, the V gene TRBV19, with 8 bases lining up with TRBD1. CDR3 length: 14 residues. Germline values: CDR1 LNHDA, CDR2 SQIVND (reference sequence). The CDR3, as DNA: TGTGCCAGTCTCGACAGGGGAAGGGGCAATAAGCAGTTCTTC. Protein sequence: CASLDRGRGNKQFF.

The CDR3 protein is CATTVGAGRGNEQFF. The DNA for the CDR3 is TGTGCCACCACGGTGGGAGCGGGGCGGGGCAATGAGCAGTTCTTC. The chain carries TRBV7-3 and TRBJ2-1, with 7 bases identical to TRBD2. Germline V CDR1 and CDR2: SGHTA, FQGTGA. The CDR3 spans 15 residues. V shed 10 bases and J 6 bases; nucleotides not matched to a gene: 15.

This chain uses TRBV6-5 with TRBJ2-7, with 7 bases that match TRBD1. Germline V gives CDR1 MNHEY, CDR2 SVGAGI. This CDR3 contains 13 residues. V trimming: 2 bases; J trimming: 4 bases; junction bases outside the gene matches: 2. CDR3 nucleotides: TGTGCCAGCAGTTACCGGACAGGTTACGAGCAGTACTTC. It is translated as CASSYRTGYEQYF.